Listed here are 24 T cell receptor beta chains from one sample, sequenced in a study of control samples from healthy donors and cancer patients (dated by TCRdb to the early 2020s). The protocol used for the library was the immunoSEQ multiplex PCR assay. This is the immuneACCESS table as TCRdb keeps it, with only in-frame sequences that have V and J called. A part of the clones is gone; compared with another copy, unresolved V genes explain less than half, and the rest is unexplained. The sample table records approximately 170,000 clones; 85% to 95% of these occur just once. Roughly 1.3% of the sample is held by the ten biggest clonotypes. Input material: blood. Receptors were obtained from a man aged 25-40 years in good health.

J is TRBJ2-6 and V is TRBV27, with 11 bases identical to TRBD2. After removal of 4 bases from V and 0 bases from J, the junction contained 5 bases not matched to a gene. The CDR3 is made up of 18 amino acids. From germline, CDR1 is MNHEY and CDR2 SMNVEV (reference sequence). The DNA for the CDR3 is TGTGCCAGCAGTTCGTCTAGCGGGAGGTTCTCTGGGGCCAACGTCCTGACTTTC. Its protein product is CASSSSSGRFSGANVLTF.

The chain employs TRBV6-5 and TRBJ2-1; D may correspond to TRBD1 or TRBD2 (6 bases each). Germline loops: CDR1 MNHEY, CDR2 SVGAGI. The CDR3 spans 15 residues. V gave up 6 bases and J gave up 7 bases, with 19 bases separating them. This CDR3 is CASRPARGGWNEQFF. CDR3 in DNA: TGTGCCAGCAGGCCCGCCAGGGGAGGCTGGAATGAGCAGTTCTTC.

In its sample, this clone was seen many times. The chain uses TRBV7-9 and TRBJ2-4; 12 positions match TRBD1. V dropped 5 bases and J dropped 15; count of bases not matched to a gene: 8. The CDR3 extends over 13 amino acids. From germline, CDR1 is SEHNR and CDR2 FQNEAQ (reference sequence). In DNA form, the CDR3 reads TGTGCCAGCAGCCCGGGACAGGGGGCGCGGGGGTACTTC. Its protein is CASSPGQGARGYF.

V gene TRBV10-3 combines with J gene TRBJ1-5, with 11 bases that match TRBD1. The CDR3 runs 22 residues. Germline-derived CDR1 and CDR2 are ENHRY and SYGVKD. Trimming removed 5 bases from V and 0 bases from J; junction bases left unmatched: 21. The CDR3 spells CAISPNYPGTGGLGYSNQPQHF. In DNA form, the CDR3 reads TGTGCCATCAGTCCCAATTATCCCGGGACAGGGGGTCTGGGATATAGCAATCAGCCCCAGCATTTT.

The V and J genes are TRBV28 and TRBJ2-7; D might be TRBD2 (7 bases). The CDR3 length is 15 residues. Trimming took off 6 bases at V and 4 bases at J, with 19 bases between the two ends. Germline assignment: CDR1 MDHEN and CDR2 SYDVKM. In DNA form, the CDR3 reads TGTGCCAGCAGCTATCCTGGGGGGGCTAAGTACGAGCAGTACTTC. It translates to CASSYPGGAKYEQYF. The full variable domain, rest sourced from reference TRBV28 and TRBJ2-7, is DVKVTQSSRYLVKRTGEKVFLECVQDMDHENMFWYRQDPGLGLRLIYFSYDVKMKEKGDIPEGYSVSREKKERFSLILESASTNQTSMYLCASSYPGGAKYEQYFGPGTRLTVT.

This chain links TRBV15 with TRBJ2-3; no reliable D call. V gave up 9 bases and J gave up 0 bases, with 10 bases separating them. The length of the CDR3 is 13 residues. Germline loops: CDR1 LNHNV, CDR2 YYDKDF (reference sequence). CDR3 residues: CATGIGSTDTQYF. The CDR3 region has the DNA TGTGCCACGGGTATAGGGAGCACAGATACGCAGTATTTT.

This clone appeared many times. CDR3 protein: CASSDSAGAHTDTQYF. Here the CDR3 DNA reads TGTGCCAGCAGTGACTCAGCGGGGGCCCACACAGATACGCAGTATTTT. The chain employs TRBV6-4 and TRBJ2-3; 8 nucleotides match TRBD2. V trimming: 0 bases; J trimming: 2 bases; junction bases outside the gene matches: 4. The CDR3 loop spans 16 amino acids. Germline V gene data show CDR1 as MRHNA and CDR2 as SNTAGT.

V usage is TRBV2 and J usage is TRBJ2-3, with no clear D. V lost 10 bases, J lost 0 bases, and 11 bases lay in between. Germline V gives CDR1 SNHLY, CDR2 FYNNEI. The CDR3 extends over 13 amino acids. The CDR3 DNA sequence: TGTGCCACCTCTTCGGAGAGCACAGATACGCAGTATTTT. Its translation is CATSSESTDTQYF. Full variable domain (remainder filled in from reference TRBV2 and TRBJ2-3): EPEVTQTPSHQVTQMGQEVILRCVPISNHLYFYWYRQILGQKVEFLVSFYNNEISEKSEIFDDQFSVERPDGSNFTLKIRSTKLEDSAMYFCATSSESTDTQYFGPGTRLTVL.

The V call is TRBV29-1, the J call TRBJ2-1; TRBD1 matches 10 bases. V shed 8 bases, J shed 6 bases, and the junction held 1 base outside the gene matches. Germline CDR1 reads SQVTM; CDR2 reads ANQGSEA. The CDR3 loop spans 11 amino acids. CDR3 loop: CSWDRGNEQFF. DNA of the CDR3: TGCAGCTGGGACAGGGGCAATGAGCAGTTCTTC.

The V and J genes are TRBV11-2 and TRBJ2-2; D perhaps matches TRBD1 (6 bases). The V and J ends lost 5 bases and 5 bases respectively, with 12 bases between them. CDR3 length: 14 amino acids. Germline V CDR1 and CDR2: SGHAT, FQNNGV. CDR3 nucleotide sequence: TGTGCCAGCAGCCATAGAGGGGGAACCGGGGAGCTGTTTTTT. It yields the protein CASSHRGGTGELFF.

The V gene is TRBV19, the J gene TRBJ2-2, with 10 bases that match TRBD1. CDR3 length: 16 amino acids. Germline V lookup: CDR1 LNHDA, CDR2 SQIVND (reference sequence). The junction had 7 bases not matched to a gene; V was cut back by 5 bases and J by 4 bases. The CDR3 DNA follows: TGTGCCAGTAGTTCCCCGGGGACAGGGGTCACCGGGGAGCTGTTTTTT. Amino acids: CASSSPGTGVTGELFF.

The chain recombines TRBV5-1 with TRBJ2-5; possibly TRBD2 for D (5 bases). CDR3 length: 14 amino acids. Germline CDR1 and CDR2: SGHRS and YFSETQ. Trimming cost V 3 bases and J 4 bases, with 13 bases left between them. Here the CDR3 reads CASSSVLEGETQYF. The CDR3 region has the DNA TGCGCCAGCAGCTCTGTACTAGAAGGAGAGACCCAGTACTTC.

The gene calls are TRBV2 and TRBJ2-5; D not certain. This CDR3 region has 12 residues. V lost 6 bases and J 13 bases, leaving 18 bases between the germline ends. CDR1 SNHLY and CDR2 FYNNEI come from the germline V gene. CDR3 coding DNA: TGTGCCAGCAGCGACGGACCCCGGGCCCCGTACTTC. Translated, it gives CASSDGPRAPYF.

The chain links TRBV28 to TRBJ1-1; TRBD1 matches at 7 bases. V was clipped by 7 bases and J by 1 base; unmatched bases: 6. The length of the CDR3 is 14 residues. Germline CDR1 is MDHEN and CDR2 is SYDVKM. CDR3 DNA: TGTGCCAGCACGAGACAGGGTTCGAACACTGAAGCTTTCTTT. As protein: CASTRQGSNTEAFF.

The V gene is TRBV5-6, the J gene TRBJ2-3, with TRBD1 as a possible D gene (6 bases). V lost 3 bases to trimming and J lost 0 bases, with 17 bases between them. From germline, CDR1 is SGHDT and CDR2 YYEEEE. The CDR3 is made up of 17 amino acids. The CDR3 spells CASSWGPAPSSTDTQYF. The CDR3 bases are TGTGCCAGCAGCTGGGGGCCGGCGCCTAGTAGCACAGATACGCAGTATTTT.

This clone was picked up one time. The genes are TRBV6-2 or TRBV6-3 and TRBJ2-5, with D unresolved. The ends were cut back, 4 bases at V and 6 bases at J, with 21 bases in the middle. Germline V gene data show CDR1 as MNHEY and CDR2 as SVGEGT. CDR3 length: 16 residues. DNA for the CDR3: TGTGCCAGCAGTTCCGTACGTAACCAGGTTGTGCAGACCCAGTACTTC. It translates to CASSSVRNQVVQTQYF.

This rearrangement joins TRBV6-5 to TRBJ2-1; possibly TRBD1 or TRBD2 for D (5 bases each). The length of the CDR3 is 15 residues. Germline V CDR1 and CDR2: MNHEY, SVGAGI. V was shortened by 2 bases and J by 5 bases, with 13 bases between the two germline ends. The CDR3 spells CASSYNIMGDNEQFF. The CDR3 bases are TGTGCCAGCAGTTACAACATCATGGGGGACAATGAGCAGTTCTTC.

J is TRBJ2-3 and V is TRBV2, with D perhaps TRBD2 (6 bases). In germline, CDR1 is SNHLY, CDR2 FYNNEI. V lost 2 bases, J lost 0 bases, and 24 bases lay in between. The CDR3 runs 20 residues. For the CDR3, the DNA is TGTGCCAGCAGTGAAATGGGGGGATATTCGGGACGGCGAAGCACAGATACGCAGTATTTT. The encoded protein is CASSEMGGYSGRRSTDTQYF.

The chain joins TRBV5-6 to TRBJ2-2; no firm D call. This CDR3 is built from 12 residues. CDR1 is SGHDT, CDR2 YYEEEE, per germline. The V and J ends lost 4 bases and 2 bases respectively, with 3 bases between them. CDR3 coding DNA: TGTGCCAGCAGCACAAACACCGGGGAGCTGTTTTTT. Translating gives CASSTNTGELFF.

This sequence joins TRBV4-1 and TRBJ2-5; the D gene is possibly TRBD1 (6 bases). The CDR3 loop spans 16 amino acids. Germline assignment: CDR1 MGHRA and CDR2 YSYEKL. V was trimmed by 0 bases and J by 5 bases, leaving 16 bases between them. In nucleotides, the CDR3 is TGCGCCAGCAGCCAAGACCCTCCAGGGGCAGGGGAGACCCAGTACTTC. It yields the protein CASSQDPPGAGETQYF.

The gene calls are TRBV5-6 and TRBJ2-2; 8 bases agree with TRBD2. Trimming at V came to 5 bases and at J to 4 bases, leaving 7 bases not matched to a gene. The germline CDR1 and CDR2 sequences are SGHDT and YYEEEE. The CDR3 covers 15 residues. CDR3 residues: CASSSGTRITGELFF. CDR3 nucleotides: TGTGCCAGCAGTTCCGGGACTAGAATCACCGGGGAGCTGTTTTTT.

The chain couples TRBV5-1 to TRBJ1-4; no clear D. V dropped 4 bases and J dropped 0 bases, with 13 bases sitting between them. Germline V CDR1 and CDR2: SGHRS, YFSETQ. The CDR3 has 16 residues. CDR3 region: CASSRRSTATNEKLFF. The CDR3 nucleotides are TGCGCCAGCAGCCGAAGGTCCACCGCAACTAATGAAAAACTGTTTTTT.

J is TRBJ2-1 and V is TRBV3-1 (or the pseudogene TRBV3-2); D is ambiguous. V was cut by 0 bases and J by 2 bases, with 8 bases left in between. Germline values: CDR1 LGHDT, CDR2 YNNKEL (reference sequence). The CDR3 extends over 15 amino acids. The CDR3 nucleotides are TGTGCCAGCAGCCAAGACGGACCGCCCTACAATGAGCAGTTCTTC. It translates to CASSQDGPPYNEQFF.

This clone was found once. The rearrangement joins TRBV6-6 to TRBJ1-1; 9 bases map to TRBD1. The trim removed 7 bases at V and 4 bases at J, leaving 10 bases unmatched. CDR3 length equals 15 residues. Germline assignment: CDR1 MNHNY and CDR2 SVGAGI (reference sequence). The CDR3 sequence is CASTWDRAGSTEAFF. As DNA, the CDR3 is TGTGCCAGCACTTGGGACAGGGCGGGATCCACTGAAGCTTTCTTT.